A selection of T cell receptor beta chains follows, all from one sample in a study of regulatory T cells in long-lasting Graves disease. TCRdb independently ran MiXCR on the multiplex PCR reads; one entry per CDR3 protein. The sample holds 200,000 to 250,000 distinct CDR3 sequences; around 17% are singletons and the top ten take 22%. The source was peripheral blood mononuclear cells (PBMCs), collected at new diagnosis, from a patient treated with antithyroid drugs. The receptors here all came from a female donor with Graves disease. Both conserved end residues are part of each CDR3. D genes are given only for firm matches. A row's size may be missing; if present it is once, few, many or a size class.

len	abundance	d_gene	v_gene	j_gene	CDR3aa	CDR3nt
14	many	-	TRBV19	TRBJ1-5	CASRIAGNNQPQHF	TGTGCCAGTAGGATCGCCGGGAACAATCAGCCCCAGCATTTT
13	many	-	TRBV10-2	TRBJ2-7	CASARIDSYEQYF	TGCGCCAGCGCCCGAATAGACTCCTACGAGCAGTACTTC
14	few	-	TRBV6-4	TRBJ1-1	CASRVQDGNTGAFF	TGTGCCAGCAGAGTACAGGATGGGAACACTGGAGCTTTCTTT
15	many	-	TRBV25-1	TRBJ1-3	CASSDPAGFGNTIYF	TGTGCCAGCAGTGACCCAGCGGGGTTCGGAAACACCATATATTTT
17	-	-	TRBV4-2	TRBJ2-1	CASSPRTMRSRDNEQFF	TGTGCCAGCAGCCCTCGGACTATGAGAAGTAGGGACAATGAGCAGTTCTTC
18	many	TRBD2	TRBV27	TRBJ2-7	CASSSPTSGRALGYEQYF	TGTGCCAGCAGTTCGCCTACTAGCGGGAGGGCCTTAGGGTACGAGCAGTACTTC
14	many	TRBD2	TRBV20-1	TRBJ2-1	CSARGTSGFNEQFF	TGCAGTGCTAGAGGGACTAGCGGGTTCAATGAGCAGTTCTTC
13	many	-	TRBV30	TRBJ2-5	CAWSEGAQETQYF	TGTGCCTGGAGTGAAGGGGCTCAAGAGACCCAGTACTTC
15	-	TRBD2	TRBV2	TRBJ2-7	CASSFASGRTNEQYF	TGTGCCAGCAGTTTCGCTAGCGGGAGGACGAACGAGCAGTACTTC
12	many	-	TRBV20-1	TRBJ2-1	CSALGTYNEQFF	TGCAGTGCTCTCGGGACTTACAATGAGCAGTTCTTC
13	many	TRBD1	TRBV29-1	TRBJ1-4	CSVADRGYEKLFF	TGCAGCGTCGCGGACAGGGGATATGAAAAACTGTTTTTT
18	many	-	TRBV27	TRBJ2-3	CASSLSSLAWEATDTQYF	TGTGCCAGCAGTTTATCGTCACTAGCCTGGGAGGCCACAGATACGCAGTATTTT
13	many	-	TRBV20-1	TRBJ1-1	CSASREGKAEAFF	TGCAGTGCTAGCAGGGAGGGGAAGGCTGAAGCTTTCTTT
16	many	-	TRBV6-2/TRBV6-3	TRBJ2-5	CASSYSNFRDQETQYF	TGTGCCAGCAGTTACTCGAATTTCCGGGACCAAGAGACCCAGTACTTC
13	many	-	TRBV27	TRBJ2-7	CASSAWQPYEQYF	TGTGCCAGCAGTGCTTGGCAGCCCTACGAGCAGTACTTC
13	many	-	TRBV6-1	TRBJ1-3	CASMTDSGNTIYF	TGTGCCAGCATGACAGACTCTGGAAACACCATATATTTT
15	many	-	TRBV28	TRBJ2-5	CASSSPGGFQETQYF	TGTGCCAGCAGTTCCCCGGGTGGGTTCCAAGAGACCCAGTACTTC
16	few	-	TRBV7-9	TRBJ1-1	CASSSRRTDKNTEAFF	TGTGCCAGCAGCTCCCGGCGGACAGATAAAAACACTGAAGCTTTCTTT
16	-	TRBD2	TRBV6-5	TRBJ2-5	CASSYSGTRGQETQYF	TGTGCCAGCAGTTACTCTGGGACTAGGGGCCAAGAGACCCAGTACTTC
16	many	TRBD2	TRBV9	TRBJ2-3	CASSVDAGGPEDTQYF	TGTGCCAGCAGCGTAGACGCGGGAGGGCCAGAAGATACGCAGTATTTT
14	many	TRBD1	TRBV29-1	TRBJ1-4	CSVRTGTGAEKLFF	TGCAGCGTTAGAACCGGGACAGGGGCGGAAAAACTGTTTTTT
15	many	TRBD1	TRBV7-9	TRBJ1-4	CASSFGTGPYEKLFF	TGTGCCAGCAGCTTCGGGACAGGGCCCTATGAAAAACTGTTTTTT
14	many	-	TRBV20-1	TRBJ2-3	CSARRVAGGDTQYF	TGCAGTGCTAGGAGAGTTGCCGGTGGAGATACGCAGTATTTT
13	-	-	TRBV6-2/TRBV6-3	TRBJ1-2	CASSERDNYGYTF	TGTGCCAGCAGTGAAAGAGACAACTATGGCTACACCTTC
17	many	TRBD2	TRBV5-6	TRBJ2-1	CASSTRPSSGRVYEQFF	TGTGCCAGCAGCACCCGCCCGTCCAGCGGGAGGGTCTATGAGCAGTTCTTC
17	many	-	TRBV18	TRBJ1-1	CASSPPFGQALNTEAFF	TGTGCCAGCTCACCACCGTTCGGCCAGGCCCTCAACACTGAAGCTTTCTTT
11	-	-	TRBV20-1	TRBJ2-5	CSARDGVTEYF	TGCAGTGCTAGAGATGGGGTCACGGAGTACTTC
13	-	-	TRBV20-1	TRBJ1-3	CSARDPGGNTIYF	TGCAGTGCTAGAGATCCGGGTGGAAACACCATATATTTT
13	many	-	TRBV12-3/TRBV12-4	TRBJ2-1	CASSKGRVSEQFF	TGTGCCAGCAGCAAGGGCAGGGTGAGTGAGCAGTTCTTC
16	-	-	TRBV7-2	TRBJ2-2	CASSLDTIQNTGELFF	TGTGCCAGCAGCTTAGACACCATACAGAACACCGGGGAGCTGTTTTTT
14	few	TRBD1	TRBV7-6	TRBJ1-1	CASSKTGTGGEAFF	TGTGCCAGCAGCAAAACCGGGACAGGGGGTGAAGCTTTCTTT
13	-	-	TRBV30	TRBJ2-1	CAWSPPPDNEQFF	TGTGCCTGGAGCCCCCCCCCTGACAATGAGCAGTTCTTC
16	many	TRBD2	TRBV11-1	TRBJ2-3	CASSLVWGLATDTQYF	TGTGCCAGCAGCTTAGTTTGGGGACTAGCGACAGATACGCAGTATTTT